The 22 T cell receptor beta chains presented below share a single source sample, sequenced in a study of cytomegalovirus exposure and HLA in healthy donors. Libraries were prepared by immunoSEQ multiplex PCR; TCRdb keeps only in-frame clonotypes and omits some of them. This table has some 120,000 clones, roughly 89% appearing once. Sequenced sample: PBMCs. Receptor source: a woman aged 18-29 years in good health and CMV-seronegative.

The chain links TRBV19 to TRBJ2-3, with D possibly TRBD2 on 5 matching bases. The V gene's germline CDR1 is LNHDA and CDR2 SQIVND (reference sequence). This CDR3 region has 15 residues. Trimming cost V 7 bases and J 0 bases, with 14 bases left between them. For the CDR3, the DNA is TGTGCCAGTACCAGAGCTGGCGGGAGCACAGATACGCAGTATTTT. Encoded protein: CASTRAGGSTDTQYF.

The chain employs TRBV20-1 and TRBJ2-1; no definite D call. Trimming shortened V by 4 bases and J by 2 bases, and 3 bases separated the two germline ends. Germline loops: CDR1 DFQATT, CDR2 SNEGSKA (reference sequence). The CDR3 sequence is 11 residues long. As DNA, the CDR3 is TGCAGTGCTATTACCTACAATGAGCAGTTCTTC. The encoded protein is CSAITYNEQFF.

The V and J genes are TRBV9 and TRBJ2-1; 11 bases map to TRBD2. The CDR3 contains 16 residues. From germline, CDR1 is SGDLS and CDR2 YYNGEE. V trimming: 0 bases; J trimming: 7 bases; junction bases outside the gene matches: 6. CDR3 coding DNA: TGTGCCAGCAGCGTAGATAAGACTAGCGGGGCAAATGAGCAGTTCTTC. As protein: CASSVDKTSGANEQFF.

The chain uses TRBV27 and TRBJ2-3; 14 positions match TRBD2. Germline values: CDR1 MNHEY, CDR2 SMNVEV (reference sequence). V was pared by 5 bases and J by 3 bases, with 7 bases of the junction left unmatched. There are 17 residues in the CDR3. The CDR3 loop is CASSPTTSGGVTDTQYF. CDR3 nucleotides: TGTGCCAGCAGTCCAACGACTAGCGGGGGGGTAACAGATACGCAGTATTTT.

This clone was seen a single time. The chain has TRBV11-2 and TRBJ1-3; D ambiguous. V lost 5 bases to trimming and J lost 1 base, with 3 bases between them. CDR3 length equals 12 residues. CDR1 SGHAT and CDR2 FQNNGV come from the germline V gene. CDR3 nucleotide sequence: TGTGCCAGCAGCCCGTCTGGAAACACCATATATTTT. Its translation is CASSPSGNTIYF.

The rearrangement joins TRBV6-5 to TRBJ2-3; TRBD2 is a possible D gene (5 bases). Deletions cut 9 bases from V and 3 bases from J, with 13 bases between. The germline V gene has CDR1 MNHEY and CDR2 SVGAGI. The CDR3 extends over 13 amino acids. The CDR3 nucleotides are TGTGCCAGAGGACTCTTAGGGACAGATACGCAGTATTTT. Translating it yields CARGLLGTDTQYF.

In DNA, the CDR3 is TGTGCCAGCAGTCCCTCCCGGAGCACAGATACGCAGTATTTT. It specifies CASSPSRSTDTQYF. The chain is built from TRBV27 and TRBJ2-3; D gene ambiguous. There are 14 residues in the CDR3. Trimming left V 5 bases short and J 0 bases short, with 9 bases between. Germline loops: CDR1 MNHEY, CDR2 SMNVEV (reference sequence).

CDR3 nucleotides: TGTGCCAGCAGCCGTGACAGGGGGCAGTACACTGAAGCTTTCTTT. The encoded protein is CASSRDRGQYTEAFF. J is TRBJ1-1 and V is TRBV4-2, with 10 positions matching TRBD1. Germline V lookup: CDR1 LGHNA, CDR2 YNFKEQ. The CDR3 sequence is 15 residues long. Germline trimming cut 4 bases from V and 3 bases from J; bases unmatched to any gene: 5.

The CDR3 DNA reads TGTGCCAGCAGCTTAGGAGGGCCCTCTGGGGCCAACGTCCTGACTTTC. As protein: CASSLGGPSGANVLTF. The gene calls are TRBV7-9 and TRBJ2-6; TRBD2 might be the D (5 bases). The CDR3 length is 16 residues. The germline V and J ends were trimmed by 1 base and 0 bases, with 7 bases remaining between them. Germline V gene sequence: CDR1 SEHNR, CDR2 FQNEAQ (reference sequence).

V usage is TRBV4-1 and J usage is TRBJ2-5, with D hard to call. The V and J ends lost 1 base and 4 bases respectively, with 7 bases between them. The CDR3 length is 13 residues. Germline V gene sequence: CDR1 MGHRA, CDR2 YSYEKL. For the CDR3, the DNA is TGCGCCAGCAGCCAAGCCGTGGCAGAGACCCAGTACTTC. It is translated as CASSQAVAETQYF.

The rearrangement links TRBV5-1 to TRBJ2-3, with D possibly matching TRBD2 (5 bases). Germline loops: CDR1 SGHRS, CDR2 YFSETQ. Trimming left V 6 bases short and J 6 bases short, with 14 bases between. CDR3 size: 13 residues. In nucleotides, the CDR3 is TGCGCCAGCACCCCGGGGTGGACCGATACGCAGTATTTT. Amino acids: CASTPGWTDTQYF.

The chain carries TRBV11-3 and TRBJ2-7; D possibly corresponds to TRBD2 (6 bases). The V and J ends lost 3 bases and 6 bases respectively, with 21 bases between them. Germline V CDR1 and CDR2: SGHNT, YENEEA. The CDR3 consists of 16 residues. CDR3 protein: CASSLRLGAGSSEQYF. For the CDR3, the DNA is TGTGCCAGCAGCTTGCGTCTCGGGGCGGGATCGAGCGAGCAGTACTTC.

CDR3 loop: CASIPRGRDTGELFF. CDR3 DNA: TGTGCCAGCATTCCTCGGGGTCGCGACACCGGGGAGCTGTTTTTT. The chain employs TRBV28 and TRBJ2-2; possibly TRBD2 for D (5 bases). The germline V and J ends were trimmed by 7 bases and 3 bases, with 15 bases remaining between them. Germline V gene data show CDR1 as MDHEN and CDR2 as SYDVKM. The CDR3 covers 15 residues.

This CDR3 is CASSWANNEQFF. CDR3 bases: TGCGCCAGCAGCTGGGCTAACAATGAGCAGTTCTTC. This chain links TRBV5-1 with TRBJ2-1; D gene ambiguous. The CDR3 is made up of 12 amino acids. V was pared by 3 bases and J by 5 bases, with 6 bases between. CDR1 and CDR2 (germline): SGHRS, YFSETQ.

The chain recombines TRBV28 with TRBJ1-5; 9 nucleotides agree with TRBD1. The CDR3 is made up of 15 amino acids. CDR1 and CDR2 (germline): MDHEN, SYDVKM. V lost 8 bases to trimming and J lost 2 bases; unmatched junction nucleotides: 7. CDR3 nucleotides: TGTGCCAGCCTTACAGGGGGCGAGGGCAATCAGCCCCAGCATTTT. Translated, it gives CASLTGGEGNQPQHF. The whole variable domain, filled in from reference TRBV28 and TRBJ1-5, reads DVKVTQSSRYLVKRTGEKVFLECVQDMDHENMFWYRQDPGLGLRLIYFSYDVKMKEKGDIPEGYSVSREKKERFSLILESASTNQTSMYLCASLTGGEGNQPQHFGDGTRLSIL.

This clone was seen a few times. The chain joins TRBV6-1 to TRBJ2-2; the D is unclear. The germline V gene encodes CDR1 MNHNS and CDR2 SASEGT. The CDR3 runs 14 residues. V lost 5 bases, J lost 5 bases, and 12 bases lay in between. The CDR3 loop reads CASSQFELTGELFF. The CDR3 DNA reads TGTGCCAGCAGTCAGTTCGAATTGACCGGGGAGCTGTTTTTT.

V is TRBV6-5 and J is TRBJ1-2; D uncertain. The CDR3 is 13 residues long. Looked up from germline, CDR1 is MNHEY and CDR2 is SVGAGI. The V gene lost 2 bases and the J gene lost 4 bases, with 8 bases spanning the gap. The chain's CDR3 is CASSYPDFYGYTF. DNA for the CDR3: TGTGCCAGCAGTTACCCAGACTTCTATGGCTACACCTTC.

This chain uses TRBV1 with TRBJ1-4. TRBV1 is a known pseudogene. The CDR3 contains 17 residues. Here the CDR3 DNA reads TGCACCAGCAGCCGTACAGGGACTATCGAGCCTAATGAAAAACTGTTTTTT. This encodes CTSSRTGTIEPNEKLFF.

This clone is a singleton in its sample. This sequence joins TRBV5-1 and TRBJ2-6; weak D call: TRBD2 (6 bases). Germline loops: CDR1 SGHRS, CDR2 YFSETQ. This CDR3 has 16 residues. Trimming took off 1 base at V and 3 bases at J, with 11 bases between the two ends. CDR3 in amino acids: CASSLQPGSGANVLTF. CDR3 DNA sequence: TGCGCCAGCAGCTTGCAACCCGGGAGTGGGGCCAACGTCCTGACTTTC.

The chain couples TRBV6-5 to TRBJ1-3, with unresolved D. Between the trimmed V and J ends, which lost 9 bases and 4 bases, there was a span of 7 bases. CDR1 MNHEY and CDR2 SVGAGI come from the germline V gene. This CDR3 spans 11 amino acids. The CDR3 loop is CASAGGNTIYF. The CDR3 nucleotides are TGTGCCAGTGCGGGGGGAAACACCATATATTTT.

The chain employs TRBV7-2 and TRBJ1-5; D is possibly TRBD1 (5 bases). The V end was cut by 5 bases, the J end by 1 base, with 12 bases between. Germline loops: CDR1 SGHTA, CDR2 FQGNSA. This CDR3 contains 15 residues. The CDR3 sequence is CASSPAAGSNQPQHF. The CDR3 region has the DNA TGTGCCAGCAGCCCCGCCGCAGGGAGCAATCAGCCCCAGCATTTT.

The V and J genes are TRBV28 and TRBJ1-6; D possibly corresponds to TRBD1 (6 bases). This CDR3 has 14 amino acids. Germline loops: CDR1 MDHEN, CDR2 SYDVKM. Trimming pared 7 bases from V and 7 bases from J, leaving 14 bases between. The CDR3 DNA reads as TGTGCCAGCAACAGGGCACCTCGGAATTCACCCCTCCACTTT. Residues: CASNRAPRNSPLHF.